This is a list of T cell receptor beta chains from one sample in a study of T cell repertoires in cytomegalovirus infection. Each CDR3 protein gets one entry after TCRdb re-called the reads with MiXCR. This sample yields 650,000 to 900,000 distinct CDR3 sequences, of which about 27% are seen a single time; around 13% belongs to the top ten. Their specific antigens are unknown. Sequencing was performed on cultured CD8+ T cells from PBMCs, taken from culture after CMV antigen stimulation. The receptors here all came from a human donor in good health (CMV status not recorded). Some clones in this sample may be carry-over from other donors' samples. Both conserved end residues are part of each CDR3. The D gene is left open where the match is weak. Size tells how often a clone was seen (once, few, many) or the class of an expanded clone, and some rows leave it out.

>TRBJ2-3|TRBV6-2/TRBV6-3|-|few
TGTGCCAGCAGTTACGGAGTAGATACGCAGTATTTT
CASSYGVDTQYF
>TRBJ2-3|TRBV25-1|-|few
TGTGCCAGCAGTGGAGATAGAAATACGCAGTATTTT
CASSGDRNTQYF
>TRBJ2-3|TRBV7-8|-|many
TGTGCCAGCGTCCGTTGGAGGGGGACGGGCACAGATACGCAGTATTTT
CASVRWRGTGTDTQYF
>TRBJ2-7|TRBV2|-|few
TGTGCCAGCAGTGAAGCGTCCTACGAGCAGTACTTC
CASSEASYEQYF
>TRBJ2-1|TRBV4-1|-|-
TGCGCCAGCAGCCAGTCCAGGGGAGACAATGAGCAGTTCTTC
CASSQSRGDNEQFF
>TRBJ2-2|TRBV7-6|-|-
TGTGTCTCGAACACCGGGGAGCTGTTTTTT
CVSNTGELFF
>TRBJ1-6|TRBV6-2/TRBV6-3|-|few
TGTGCCAGCAGTTACGAGTCAACGGCGGATTCACCCCTCCACTTT
CASSYESTADSPLHF
>TRBJ2-5|TRBV15|TRBD1|few
TGTGCCACCAGCAGTGGGGACAGCCTCCAAGAGACCCAGTACTTC
CATSSGDSLQETQYF
>TRBJ1-2|TRBV7-2|-|many
TGTGCCAGCAGCCCCTGGGGGTCAGCTAACTATGGCTACACCTTC
CASSPWGSANYGYTF
>TRBJ2-5|TRBV5-6|TRBD1|few
TGTGCCAGCAGCTTGGTCCCAGGGGGCCTAGAGACCCAGTACTTC
CASSLVPGGLETQYF
>TRBJ1-2|TRBV27|-|-
TGTGCCAGCAGTTTAGGGGCTCAGCTGGGTGGCTACACCTTC
CASSLGAQLGGYTF
>TRBJ2-3|TRBV20-1|TRBD2|few
TGCAGTGCTCCACGACCAGCGGGGGGGCCTCGTACAGATACGCAGTATTTT
CSAPRPAGGPRTDTQYF
>TRBJ1-1|TRBV7-6|-|-
TGTGCCAGCAGCTTAGCGGAGGAAAACACTGAAGCTTTCTTT
CASSLAEENTEAFF
>TRBJ2-1|TRBV5-8|TRBD2|-
TGTGCCAGCAGCTTTATACTAGCGGGGGCCTACTACAATGAGCAGTTCTTC
CASSFILAGAYYNEQFF